The present T cell receptor beta chain was sequenced within a study of shared clonotypes between healthy human individuals. Broader study findings: Clonotypes not shared had lower generation probabilities than those common to all four donors. Naive subsets, compared against memory subsets, generally had larger estimated richness values.

In its sample, this clone was seen once. Its antigen is currently unknown. Germline V lookup: CDR1 GTSNPN, CDR2 SVGIG (reference sequence). V lost 2 bases to trimming and J lost 2 bases; unmatched junction nucleotides: 5. The CDR3 loop spans 15 amino acids. This was a deep-level run. Sequencing was performed with immunoSEQ multiplex PCR; in TCRdb, only in-frame clones are kept and a portion is missing. The sample carries 1,400,000 or so clones, approximately 98.5% recorded once. The sequencing sample was made of naive CD4+ T cells sorted from blood. Subset here: CD45RA+ positively selected. The clonotype comes from a man in his thirties or forties in good health. The V and J genes are TRBV30 and TRBJ1-3; TRBD1 matches 8 bases. The CDR3 DNA is TGTGCCTGGAGTAAAGGCAGGGGGCCTGGAAACACCATATATTTT. Translation gives CAWSKGRGPGNTIYF. Full variable domain (rest looked up from reference TRBV30 and TRBJ1-3): SQTIHQWPATLVQPVGSPLSLECTVEGTSNPNLYWYRQAAGRGLQLLFYSVGIGQISSEVPQNLSASRPQDRQFILSSKKLLLSDSGFYLCAWSKGRGPGNTIYFGEGSWLTVV.